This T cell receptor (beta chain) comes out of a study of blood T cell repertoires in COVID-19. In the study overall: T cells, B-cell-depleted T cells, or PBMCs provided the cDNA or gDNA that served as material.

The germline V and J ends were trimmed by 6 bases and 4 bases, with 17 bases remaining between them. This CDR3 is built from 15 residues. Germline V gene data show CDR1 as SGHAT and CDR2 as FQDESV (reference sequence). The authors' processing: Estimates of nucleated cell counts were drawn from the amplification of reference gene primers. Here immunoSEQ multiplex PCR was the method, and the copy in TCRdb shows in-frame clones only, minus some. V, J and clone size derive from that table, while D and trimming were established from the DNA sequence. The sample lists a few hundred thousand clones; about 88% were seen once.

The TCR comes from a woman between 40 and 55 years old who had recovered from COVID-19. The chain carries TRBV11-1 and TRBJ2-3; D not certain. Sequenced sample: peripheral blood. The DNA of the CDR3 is TGTGCCAGCAGACCAAGATGGCCCGCGGCAGATACGCAGTATTTT. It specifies CASRPRWPAADTQYF.